The rows below give T cell receptor beta chains drawn from one sample of a study of blood T cell repertoires in COVID-19. Method: immunoSEQ multiplex PCR; TCRdb's copy keeps in-frame clones and lacks some. The sample has roughly 66,000 clones; approximately 90% are singletons. The sample consisted of peripheral blood. The receptor source for this set is a human donor in a cohort sampled during active COVID-19. Each CDR3 is given with its conserved first and last residue. The D gene is left open where the match is weak. Some rows have no size entry. The others give once, few or many, or a class for an expanded clone.

j_call d_call v_call clone_size cdr3_nt cdr3_aa
TRBJ2-1 TRBD1 TRBV28 once TGTGCCAGCAGGGTAAAAGACAGGGGGCTTCGGGTCATGGAGCAGTTCTTC CASRVKDRGLRVMEQFF
TRBJ1-1 . TRBV5-6 once TGTGCCAGCAGCTTGGCACTCTCAGGAACAAACACTGAAGCTTTCTTT CASSLALSGTNTEAFF
TRBJ2-1 . TRBV11-2 . TGTGCCAGCAGCCTTATAGGGGCCAATGAGCAGTTCTTC CASSLIGANEQFF
TRBJ1-3 . TRBV19 . TGTGCCAGTAGTCGGAACCGGGGGGCCGTTGGAAACACCATATATTTT CASSRNRGAVGNTIYF
TRBJ1-1 TRBD1 TRBV7-6 . TGTGCCAGCAGCCCGGGACAGTTGTATGCTGAAGCTTTCTTT CASSPGQLYAEAFF
TRBJ2-5 TRBD2 TRBV28 once TGTGCCAGCAGGGGAGGGTACGAGACCCAGTACTTC CASRGGYETQYF
TRBJ1-5 . TRBV27 . TGTGCCAGCAGTGAGAGAGTATATAGCAATCAGCCCCAGCATTTT CASSERVYSNQPQHF
TRBJ1-1 TRBD1 TRBV25-1 once TGTGCCAGCAGTCCGAGGACAGGGGAGAACACTGAAGCTTTCTTT CASSPRTGENTEAFF
TRBJ1-5 . TRBV7-9 few TGTGCCAGCTGTTTGTCGGGCAGGGAAGAGCCCCAGCATTTT CASCLSGREEPQHF
TRBJ2-5 TRBD1 TRBV5-1 . TGCGCCAGCAGCGGCCAGGGGGCGGGAGAGACCCAGTACTTC CASSGQGAGETQYF
TRBJ2-1 TRBD2 TRBV15 . TGTGCCACCAGCAGAGATAGACTAGCGGTTGACAATGAGCAGTTCTTC CATSRDRLAVDNEQFF
TRBJ1-1 . TRBV24-1 . TGTGCCACCAGGGAACAGCCTTACACTGAAGCTTTCTTT CATREQPYTEAFF
TRBJ2-1 TRBD2 TRBV5-4 . TGTGCCAGCAGCTTGCTCCTAGCGGGAAGGGTGGAGCAGTTCTTC CASSLLLAGRVEQFF
TRBJ2-7 . TRBV23-1 . TGCGCCAGCAGTCAGTTAAACAGAGAGTTCTCCTACGAGCAGTACTTC CASSQLNREFSYEQYF
TRBJ1-5 TRBD1 TRBV6-1 . TGTGCCAGCAGTGCCCTAGACCGAGGACAGGCTAGCAATCAGCCCCAGCATTTT CASSALDRGQASNQPQHF
TRBJ1-4 . TRBV27 . TGTGCCAGCAGGAAACAGGGTGGTAATGAAAAACTGTTTTTT CASRKQGGNEKLFF
TRBJ1-5 . TRBV5-8 . TGTGCCAGCAGCCACGAGGGCAATCAGCCCCAGCATTTT CASSHEGNQPQHF
TRBJ1-1 . TRBV4-3 . TGCGCCAGCAGCCAAGATAGGGTGGGCAGGGGAGCTTTCTTT CASSQDRVGRGAFF
TRBJ2-6 TRBD1 TRBV18 . TGTGCCAGCTCACCGTCGACAGGGGCCGGGGCCAACGTCCTGACTTTC CASSPSTGAGANVLTF
TRBJ2-3 TRBD1 TRBV9 . TGTGCCAGCAGCGTAACAGGGGGTCAAAGCACAGATACGCAGTATTTT CASSVTGGQSTDTQYF
TRBJ2-2 TRBD2 TRBV19 . TGTGCCAGTAGTTCACAGCGGGAGAGCGTCACCGGGGAGCTGTTTTTT CASSSQRESVTGELFF
TRBJ2-1 TRBD1 TRBV2 . TGTGCCAGCAGTGTTCCGAGGACAGGGAAGGATTCCTACAATGAGCAGTTCTTC CASSVPRTGKDSYNEQFF
TRBJ2-7 . TRBV28 once TGTGCCAGCAACAGGGTCCCCTCCGAGCAGTACTTC CASNRVPSEQYF
TRBJ2-7 TRBD2 TRBV6-2/TRBV6-3 . TGTGCCAGCAGCTCCTCCCGAGCGGGAAGCTCCTACGAGCAGTACTTC CASSSSRAGSSYEQYF
TRBJ1-1 . TRBV5-4 . TGTGCCAGCAGTTTCGAAGGAGGGCGGAACACTGAAGCTTTCTTT CASSFEGGRNTEAFF
TRBJ2-1 TRBD2 TRBV30 . TGTGCCTGGAGTGCCTATGCGCGGGAGTCCCCCCCGCAGTTCTTC CAWSAYARESPPQFF